This T cell receptor beta chain was identified during a study of OX40 agonist ivuxolimab in advanced cancers. Method: immunoSEQ multiplex PCR; TCRdb's copy keeps in-frame clones and lacks some. Among roughly 66,000 clones listed, 75% to 85% were seen once. The CDR3 contains 16 residues. Germline V gives CDR1 SEHNR, CDR2 FQNEAQ (reference sequence). After removal of 4 bases from V and 2 bases from J, the junction contained 1 base not matched to a gene. J is TRBJ2-6 and V is TRBV7-9; TRBD1 agrees at 11 bases. Sequencing was performed on CD4+ or CD8+ T cells sorted from blood, taken in a trial of the OX40 agonist ivuxolimab. The TCR sequence derives from an adult with an advanced solid tumor such as melanoma, head and neck, liver or kidney cancer. The CDR3 nucleotides are TGTGCCAGCAGCTGGGGACAGGGGGCTGGGGCCAACGTCCTGACTTTC. This translates into CASSWGQGAGANVLTF.